The following is a T cell receptor beta chain sequence with its context. The target of this receptor is not known. This specimen comes from a study of cytomegalovirus exposure and HLA in healthy donors (dated by TCRdb to 2017 to 2019). Turning to the overall study: According to an earlier analysis of 550 to 700 of the donors, about 179 million T cells yielded 117 million unique TCR beta sequences and 250 to 350 Gb of sequence data. Among the roughly 400 genotyped donors, around 81% belonged to the genetic ancestry cluster associated with self-reported Caucasian donors. A later analysis re-examined previously published TCR beta repertoires from 610 or so donors and added high-resolution HLA genotyping to investigate patterns of TCR occurrence. Genome-wide SNP genotypes for about 65% of the 666 donors were used in a later genetic analysis, which treated that subset as a discovery cohort. Among 300 to 500 genotyped donors of the cohort, an average of around 240,000 unique TCR beta nucleotide sequences was sequenced per donor, of which 15% to 20% were non-productive. The aim of the study was to test whether cataloging public T cell receptors could identify signatures of past pathogen exposure. Typing coverage differed by locus: A, B, C, DRB1 and DQB1 were typed in about 629-640 donors, DQA1 in 522, DPA1 in around 610, and DPB1 in around 490. Rather than using new phenotypic data, the later analysis identified candidate immune exposures from TCR beta sequences and from how often those sequences occurred across donors. The study used immunosequencing to profile the T cell repertoires of more than 650 subjects and linked those repertoires to cytomegalovirus serostatus. Four to six DR-DQ haplotypes were handled as single units for association and clustering because linkage in the cohort was strong. High-throughput TCR immunosequencing, statistical association of individual TCRs with disease status, and machine learning were combined to predict cytomegalovirus infection status. Along with the roughly 610-subject first cohort, a separate validation cohort of over 90 different subjects was used. Every repertoire in the discovery cohort had been generated on one and the same sequencing platform. An earlier analysis of fewer than 750 of the donors used high-throughput TCR beta sequencing to judge whether each TCR beta V gene segment behaved as functional or pseudogenic. Donor age, sex, ethnicity and CMV serostatus were collected together with the repertoire data. HLA typing covered class I and class II loci at four-digit resolution. An early release that covered about 640 HLA-typed donors contained around 330 gigabases of sequencing data and 85 million to 100 million unique TCR sequences. The full study reports these points: The classifier was reported to diagnose cytomegalovirus status with high specificity and sensitivity in both the original cohort and the validation cohort. The cohort was sequenced for TCR beta chains only, and without alpha or paired-chain data the features that could be detected were limited. The authors suggested that the approach could potentially be generalized to other disease states and immunological phenotypes. A total of roughly 160 TCR beta chains were listed by the study as associated with cytomegalovirus. In a later genetic analysis, a missense DCLRE1C variant was associated with V-gene and J-gene trimming of TCR beta chains, and the association was replicated in an independent cohort. The earlier analysis of almost 600 of the donors excluded approximately 17 rarely observed V segments, including chromosome 9 orphons, because counts were too low. Correlated functional status among segregating V segments might be attributable to linkage disequilibrium, but an unknown experimental factor could not be ruled out. Roughly uniform sequencing depth across donors was assumed in presence/absence analyses, although this assumption may not hold. Compared with the roughly 720-donor mean, donors in an Asian-associated ancestry cluster had fewer N-insertions in productive TCRs, according to a later genetic analysis. Because the 87-base-pair reads could not distinguish some IMGT-functional V segments, including TRBV6-2 and TRBV6-3, those segments were excluded. A later analysis reported that several top co-occurrence clusters appeared linked to parvovirus B19, influenza, CMV and Epstein-Barr virus. In a later analysis, most CMV-associated TCR beta chains were found to appear HLA-restricted, with HLA associations seemingly driven largely by CMV exposure. At a false discovery rate of 0.05, a later analysis linked some 17,000 TCR beta sequences to specific HLA alleles. Strong co-occurrence of HLA alleles, especially DR and DQ, made assigning TCR associations to individual alleles difficult. A further reported finding was that TCR beta sequences accurately predicted the HLA-A and HLA-B alleles for most subjects in the first cohort. In a later analysis, TCR association rates were found to vary across HLA loci, with the most associated TCRs seen for DRB1 alleles and the fewest for HLA-C alleles. While some public TCRs were present in many individuals, most TCR sequences turned up only very rarely across donors. In an earlier analysis of roughly 500 of the donors, most TCR beta V segments appeared in productive rearrangements about 90% or about 30% of the time, broadly matching IMGT annotations. A cluster of highly shared sequence variants was judged likely to be a technical artifact of the sequencing pipeline. In vitro tests confirmed that a few of the cytomegalovirus-associated TCR beta chains recognize cytomegalovirus antigens. In a later analysis, HLA-associated TCR beta chains showed more clonal expansion and lower generation probabilities than non-associated chains that were equally common. For the cohort, immune exposure information was limited to CMV serostatus. Because HLA typing was missing for some donors at each locus, association tests included only the typed subset.

The cohort comprised several hundred healthy bone marrow donors. Cohort members were all nominally healthy when sampled, although unrecorded immune exposures were likely present. The donor was CMV seronegative and was included in the group of several hundred seronegative cohort members. Each donor provided a peripheral blood sample, and peripheral blood mononuclear cells were used for TCR beta sequencing. Genomic DNA extraction from the blood cell samples was performed with the Qiagen DNeasy Blood Extraction Kit. The library was built by means of the immunoSEQ multiplex PCR assay. For the multiplex PCR, a mixture combining 60 forward primers for TCR Vbeta segments and 13 reverse primers for TCR Jbeta segments was used. The CDR3 region of rearranged TCR beta genes was amplified from genomic DNA by a multiplex PCR assay. The amplified TCR beta libraries were sequenced on the Illumina HiSeq System as 87-base-pair reads. Per the authors' processing: Across the 600 to 700 repertoires, a later analysis counted 78 million or so unique TCR beta chains, 9 million to 14 million of which were shared by at least two donors. To remove PCR and sequencing errors, raw reads were error-corrected and collapsed into unique sequences using a nearest-neighbor algorithm that merged closely related sequences. CDR3 sequences were aligned to IMGT reference sequences to assign V, D and J gene segments. Each retained sequence needed at least a six-nucleotide match to both a V gene segment and a J gene segment. A rearrangement was called productive if the CDR3 had no stop codons and remained in frame with V and J, and every other rearrangement was called non-productive. Following IMGT convention, CDR3 was defined as the stretch from the second conserved V-encoded cysteine up to the conserved J-encoded phenylalanine. In an earlier analysis of around 640 of the donors, sequences lacking an unambiguous match to a single V gene segment were excluded. An earlier analysis of around 600 of the donors classified V segments as functional when productive rearrangements were above 56.7% and as segregating when the standard deviation between donors was above 5%. To diagnose cytomegalovirus status from the catalog of TCR beta chain sequences, a statistical classification framework was built. V and J gene assignment, in a later analysis, came from comparing TCR nucleotide sequences with IMGT/GENE-DB human TR gene sequences. Using the TCRdist pipeline, a later analysis assigned CDR3 sequences along with most-parsimonious VDJ recombination scenarios. In a later analysis, each TCR beta chain was defined by its CDR3 amino acid sequence together with its V-gene family, and reads without a unique V-gene family were excluded. In a later analysis, some 600 highly shared, low-generation-probability nucleotide sequences were removed to address suspected cross-contamination and a sequencing artifact. In a later analysis, a clonal expansion index was calculated for each public chain from normalized within-repertoire ranks of inferred template counts. In a later analysis, generation probabilities were computed with a VDJ recombination model fitted to out-of-frame rearrangements, and the resulting probabilities were checked against IGoR. Hypergeometric tests were used in a later analysis to score TCR-TCR, TCR-HLA and TCR-CMV co-occurrence, with a repertoire-size bias correction applied to the TCR pairs. A later analysis estimated false discovery rates by permuting HLA or CMV assignments 20 times. In a later analysis, co-occurring TCRs were grouped using DBSCAN, and TCRdist sequence similarity was added for clustering within HLA-allele-positive subsets. Co-occurrence clustering excluded repertoires with fewer than 30,000 or more than 120,000 public chains, plus five with anomalous nucleotide sharing. Sourced from immuneACCESS, this table was stored by TCRdb with only in-frame sequences that have V and J called. A share of the clones is absent; for the studies checked, an unresolved V gene accounts for under half, and the remainder has no known explanation. V and J calls and clone size are those listed in that table; D and trimming were worked out from the DNA. The sample's records list about 150,000 clones. The top ten clonotypes cover around 1.9% of the sample.

Including cysteine and phenylalanine, the CDR3 has 15 amino acids. Here the CDR3 DNA is all that survives: 45 bases in frame from base 1. Trimming leaves V shorter by 4 bases and J shorter by 3 bases, with the junction holding 7 bases beyond the gene matches. The germline V gene supplies CDR1 KGHSH and CDR2 LQKENI. Input material: PBMCs. This sequence originates from a man younger than 40 in good health and CMV-seronegative. The chain is made from TRBV18 and TRBJ1-2; 8 bases in between match TRBD1. This receptor has the CDR3 CASSLTQGADYGYTF. The base sequence is TGTGCCAGCTCACTAACGCAGGGGGCGGACTATGGCTACACCTTC.